The 17 T cell receptor beta chains reported below all come from one sample, sequenced in a study of blood T cells in healthy people across ages. The authors ran a second PCR of roughly 6 to 12 cycles using a sample-barcoded 5' primer and a J-beta primer mix. TCRdb passed the 5' RACE reads through MiXCR, listing each CDR3 protein once. The sample records about 1.4 million distinct CDR3 sequences, approximately 59% being singletons. The sequenced material came from blood. These receptors were taken from a man between 18 and 29 years old in good health.

The V and J genes are TRBV4-2 and TRBJ1-5; D remains unclear. CDR1 is LGHNA, CDR2 YNFKEQ, per germline. The CDR3 is 14 residues long. The V end lost 0 bases, the J end lost 7 bases, and 10 bases lay between the germline ends. The CDR3 DNA reads as TGTGCCAGCAGCCAAGATGGGCTCGGGCAGCCCCAGCATTTT. Encoded protein: CASSQDGLGQPQHF.

This clonotype has more than one count but fewer than ten. V usage is TRBV29-1 and J usage is TRBJ2-1; D call uncertain. The V gene lost 5 bases and the J gene lost 8 bases, with 16 bases spanning the gap. This CDR3 has 13 amino acids. CDR1 and CDR2 (germline): SQVTM, ANQGSEA. The CDR3 DNA sequence: TGCAGCGTTCAACTTCCCTACCTGTATGAGCAGTTCTTC. Translating gives CSVQLPYLYEQFF.

The chain recombines TRBV19 with TRBJ2-1; D not resolved. The germline gives CDR1 LNHDA, CDR2 SQIVND (reference sequence). The CDR3 is 13 residues long. V gave up 5 bases and J gave up 9 bases, with 14 bases separating them. Here the CDR3 DNA reads TGTGCCAGTAGTCCCATCGAAACGCGTGAGCAGTTCTTC. Its protein is CASSPIETREQFF.

The V and J genes are TRBV6-2 or TRBV6-3 and TRBJ1-2; D is unresolved. With 7 bases removed from V and 3 bases from J, the gap between germline ends came to 6 bases. Germline V gene sequence: CDR1 MNHEY, CDR2 SVGEGT. This CDR3 has 11 amino acids. The CDR3 DNA sequence: TGTGCCAGCAACGGATACTATGGCTACACCTTC. Translation gives CASNGYYGYTF.

The genes are TRBV5-1 and TRBJ2-5; no reliable D call. The end of the DNA aligns better with TRBJ2-7, so the J call may be wrong. The CDR3 has 14 amino acids. Looked up from germline, CDR1 is SGHRS and CDR2 is YFSETQ. The CDR3, as DNA: TGCGCCAGCAGCACCGGCGCCAGGCGCTACGAGCAGTACTTC. This sequence encodes CASSTGARRYEQYF.

The CDR3 spells CASSFLRYQDTGELFF. Here the CDR3 DNA reads TGTGCCAGCAGTTTCCTACGATATCAGGACACCGGGGAGCTGTTTTTT. The chain employs TRBV12-3 or TRBV12-4 and TRBJ2-2; D not resolved. V was cut by 3 bases and J by 3 bases, with 14 bases left in between. This CDR3 is built from 16 residues.

The rearrangement uses TRBV6-5 and TRBJ2-3; tentative D call: TRBD2 (6 bases). Germline CDR1 MNHEY, CDR2 SVGAGI. V shed 4 bases and J shed 3 bases, with 20 bases lying between them. The CDR3 extends over 17 amino acids. CDR3 sequence (DNA): TGTGCCAGCAGTTCCGCCGCACCGGGACTTTATACAGATACGCAGTATTTT. This gives the protein CASSSAAPGLYTDTQYF.

This chain links TRBV2 with TRBJ2-7, with TRBD1 matching 9 bases. CDR3 length equals 15 residues. Germline V gives CDR1 SNHLY, CDR2 FYNNEI. The J segment lost 1 base and the V segment lost 9 bases, leaving 10 bases of the junction unmatched. CDR3 in DNA: TGTGCCAGATATCAGAGAGACAGGGGGTCCTACGAGCAGTACTTC. Protein product: CARYQRDRGSYEQYF.

This rearrangement joins TRBV25-1 to TRBJ2-2, with 10 bases matching TRBD2. The V gene's germline CDR1 is MGHDK and CDR2 SYGVNS. The CDR3 contains 16 residues. The junction had 8 bases not matched to a gene; V was cut back by 3 bases and J by 7 bases. CDR3: CASSDLAGVADGELFF. The CDR3, as DNA: TGTGCCAGCAGTGACCTAGCGGGAGTGGCGGACGGGGAGCTGTTTTTT. Supplemented by reference TRBV25-1 and TRBJ2-2, the full variable domain reads EADIYQTPRYLVIGTGKKITLECSQTMGHDKMYWYQQDPGMELHLIHYSYGVNSTEKGDLSSESTVSRIRTEHFPLTLESARPSHTSQYLCASSDLAGVADGELFFGEGSRLTVL.

CDR3 in DNA: TGCGCCAGCAGCCAAATGGGAGTCAATGGGCAGTACTTC. The encoded protein is CASSQMGVNGQYF. The chain recombines TRBV4-1 with TRBJ2-4; possible D gene TRBD2, 5 bases. V shed 2 bases and J shed 13 bases, with 15 bases lying between them. This CDR3 is 13 amino acids long. Germline V gives CDR1 MGHRA, CDR2 YSYEKL.

On this clonotype: The junction departs from germline at one end; a sequencing error may be responsible. The chain couples TRBV7-7 to TRBJ2-7; D possibly uses TRBD1 or TRBD2 (5 bases each). The better agreement between TRBJ2-5 and the DNA end casts doubt on the J call. This CDR3 is 14 amino acids long. The germline CDR1 and CDR2 sequences are SSHAT and FNYEAQ (reference sequence). The CDR3 sequence is CASSNNRDGKTQYF. The CDR3, as DNA: TGTGCTAGCAGCAATAACCGGGACGGGAAGACCCAGTACTTC.

In its sample, this clonotype was seen a few times. The chain uses TRBV3-1 and TRBJ1-1, with a weak D call TRBD1 (5 bases). CDR3 length equals 13 residues. V shed 1 base and J shed 4 bases, with 7 bases lying between them. Germline CDR1 is LGHDT and CDR2 is YNNKEL (reference sequence). The CDR3 coding sequence is TGTGCCAGCAGCCAAGCCGGGGGCACTGAAGCTTTCTTT. It is translated as CASSQAGGTEAFF.

This clonotype came up a few times. The CDR3 sequence is CASNLRLDLNEQFF. The CDR3 coding sequence is TGTGCCAGCAACCTTCGGCTAGATCTCAATGAGCAGTTCTTC. The rearrangement joins TRBV5-5 to TRBJ2-1; D is unclear. Trimming removed 6 bases at V and 6 bases at J, with 16 bases between. CDR1 and CDR2 (germline): SGHKS, YYEKEE (reference sequence). This CDR3 comprises 14 residues.

The CDR3 DNA follows: TGCAGTGCTAGAGATTCAGCGGGAGGCAATTACAATGAGCAGTTCTTC. Translated, it gives CSARDSAGGNYNEQFF. This chain connects TRBV20-1 to TRBJ2-1; 9 positions match TRBD2. V dropped 0 bases and J dropped 4; count of bases not matched to a gene: 7. The CDR3 has 16 amino acids. Germline lookup yields CDR1 DFQATT and CDR2 SNEGSKA (reference sequence).

The chain links TRBV30 to TRBJ2-5; weak D call: TRBD1 (5 bases). The DNA end favors TRBJ2-7, so the J call may be wrong. This CDR3 comprises 16 residues. CDR1 is GTSNPN and CDR2 is SVGIG in the germline V gene (reference sequence). The CDR3 nucleotides read TGTGCCTTTACGATAAGGGGTGGTAAAAGCTCCTACGAGCAGTACTTC. Protein product: CAFTIRGGKSSYEQYF.

The V and J genes are TRBV6-5 and TRBJ1-2; 8 bases are a match to TRBD1. The germline V gene encodes CDR1 MNHEY and CDR2 SVGAGI. The CDR3 loop spans 15 amino acids. V gave up 7 bases and J gave up 5 bases; unmatched junction bases: 12. CDR3 in DNA: TGTGCCAGCACTCAAGGGGGGACAGGCGGTTATGGCTACACCTTC. Its protein product is CASTQGGTGGYGYTF.

V is TRBV7-9 and J is TRBJ2-5, with D perhaps matching TRBD2 (5 bases). In germline, CDR1 is SEHNR, CDR2 FQNEAQ (reference sequence). The CDR3 has 15 residues. Deletions cut 5 bases from V and 5 bases from J, with 18 bases between. Written as DNA, the CDR3 is TGTGCCAGCAGCCCCGTCGGGGTTCGCAGGGAGACCCAGTACTTC. This encodes CASSPVGVRRETQYF.